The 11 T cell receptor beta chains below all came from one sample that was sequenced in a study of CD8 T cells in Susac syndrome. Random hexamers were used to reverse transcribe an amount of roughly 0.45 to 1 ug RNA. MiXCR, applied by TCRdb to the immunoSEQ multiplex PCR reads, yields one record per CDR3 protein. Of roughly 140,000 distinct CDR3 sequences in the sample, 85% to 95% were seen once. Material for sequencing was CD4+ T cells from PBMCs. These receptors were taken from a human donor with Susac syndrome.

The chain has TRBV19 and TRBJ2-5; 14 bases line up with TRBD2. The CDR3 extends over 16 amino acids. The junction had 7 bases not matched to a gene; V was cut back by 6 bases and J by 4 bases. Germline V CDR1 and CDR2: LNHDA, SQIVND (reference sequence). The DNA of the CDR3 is TGTGCCAGTAGCCCGACTAGCGGGGGGGCCTCAGAGACCCAGTACTTC. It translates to CASSPTSGGASETQYF.

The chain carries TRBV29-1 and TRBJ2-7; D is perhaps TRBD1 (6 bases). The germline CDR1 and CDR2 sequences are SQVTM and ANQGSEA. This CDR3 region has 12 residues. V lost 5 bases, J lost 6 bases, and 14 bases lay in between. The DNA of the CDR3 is TGCAGCGTTCAACAGGGAAGTAGCGAGCAGTACTTC. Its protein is CSVQQGSSEQYF.

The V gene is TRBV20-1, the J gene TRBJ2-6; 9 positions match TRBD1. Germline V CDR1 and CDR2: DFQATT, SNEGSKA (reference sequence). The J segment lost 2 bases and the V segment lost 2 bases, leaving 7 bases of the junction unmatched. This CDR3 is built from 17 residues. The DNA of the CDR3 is TGCAGTGCTAGATATACAGGGGGCCCGGCTGGGGCCAACGTCCTGACTTTC. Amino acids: CSARYTGGPAGANVLTF.

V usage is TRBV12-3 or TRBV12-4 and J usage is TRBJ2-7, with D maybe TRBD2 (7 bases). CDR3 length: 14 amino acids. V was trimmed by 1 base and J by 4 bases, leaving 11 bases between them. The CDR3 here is CASSLGGGPYEQYF. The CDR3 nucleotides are TGTGCCAGCAGTTTAGGGGGGGGCCCATACGAGCAGTACTTC.

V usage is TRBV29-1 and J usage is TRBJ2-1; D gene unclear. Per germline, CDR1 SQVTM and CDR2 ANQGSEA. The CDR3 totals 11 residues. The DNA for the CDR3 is TGCAGTAATCGGGTATACAATGAGCAGTTCTTC. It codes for CSNRVYNEQFF.

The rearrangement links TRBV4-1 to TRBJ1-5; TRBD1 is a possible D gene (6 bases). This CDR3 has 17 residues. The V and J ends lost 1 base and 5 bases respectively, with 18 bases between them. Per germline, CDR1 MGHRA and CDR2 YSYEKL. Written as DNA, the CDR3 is TGCGCCAGCAGCCAAGTCGGAACCAGGGGCGAAGATCAGCCCCAGCATTTT. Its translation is CASSQVGTRGEDQPQHF.

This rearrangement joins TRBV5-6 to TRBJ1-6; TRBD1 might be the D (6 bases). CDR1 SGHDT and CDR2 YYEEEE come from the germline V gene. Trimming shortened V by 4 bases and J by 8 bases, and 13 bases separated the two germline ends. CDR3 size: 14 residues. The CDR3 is CASSAYRADSPLHF. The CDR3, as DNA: TGTGCCAGCAGCGCCTACAGGGCCGATTCACCCCTCCACTTT.

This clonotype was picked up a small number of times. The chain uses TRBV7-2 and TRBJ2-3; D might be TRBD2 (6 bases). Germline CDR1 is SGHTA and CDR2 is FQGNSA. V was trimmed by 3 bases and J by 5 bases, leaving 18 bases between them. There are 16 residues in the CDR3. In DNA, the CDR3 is TGTGCCAGCAGCTTGAACCCTCCGGGGGTCCGAGATACGCAGTATTTT. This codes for CASSLNPPGVRDTQYF.

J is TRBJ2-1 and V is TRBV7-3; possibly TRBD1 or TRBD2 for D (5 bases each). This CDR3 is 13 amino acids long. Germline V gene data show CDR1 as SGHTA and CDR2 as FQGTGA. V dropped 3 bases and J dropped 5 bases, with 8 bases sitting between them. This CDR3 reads CASSFGANNEQFF. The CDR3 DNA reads TGTGCCAGCAGCTTCGGGGCCAACAATGAGCAGTTCTTC.

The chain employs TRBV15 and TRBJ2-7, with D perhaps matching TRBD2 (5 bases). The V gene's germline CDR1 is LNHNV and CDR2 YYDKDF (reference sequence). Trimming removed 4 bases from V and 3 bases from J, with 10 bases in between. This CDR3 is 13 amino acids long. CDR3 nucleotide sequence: TGTGCCACCAGCACCGGGAACCTCTACGAGCAGTACTTC. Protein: CATSTGNLYEQYF.

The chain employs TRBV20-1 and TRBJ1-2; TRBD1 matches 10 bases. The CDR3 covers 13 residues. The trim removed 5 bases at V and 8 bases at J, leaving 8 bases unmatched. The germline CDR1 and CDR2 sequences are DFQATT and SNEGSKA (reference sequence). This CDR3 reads CSASPGTGDGYTF. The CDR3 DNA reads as TGCAGTGCTTCCCCCGGGACAGGGGACGGCTACACCTTC.